The next 30 T cell receptor beta chains were all read from a single sample in a study of T-cell reconstitution after alpha-beta-depleted transplantation in children. Unique molecular identifiers featured in how the TCRbeta library was prepared. TCRdb redid the calling of the PCR reads with MiXCR, one entry per CDR3 protein. Of hundreds of thousands of distinct CDR3 sequences listed, under 30% are singletons. The sequenced sample was PBMCs, mostly from graft donor cells, obtained 360 days after TCRalphabeta/CD19-depleted stem cell transplant. Receptor source: a female patient aged 2-9 years who had a stem cell transplant for congenital amegakaryocytic thrombocytopenia, so the T cells may come from the graft donor.

This chain uses TRBV20-1 with TRBJ1-2, with D perhaps matching TRBD1 (5 bases). The CDR3 runs to 12 residues. The germline V gene encodes CDR1 DFQATT and CDR2 SNEGSKA (reference sequence). CDR3 sequence: CSFGQGDAGYTF. The CDR3 DNA reads TGCAGCTTCGGCCAGGGTGACGCTGGCTACACCTTC.

A single count supports this clonotype. This chain links TRBV5-1 with TRBJ2-7; either TRBD1 or TRBD2 may fit D (5 bases each). The V end lost 2 bases, the J end lost 2 bases, and 8 bases lay between the germline ends. Per germline, CDR1 SGHRS and CDR2 YFSETQ. This CDR3 spans 13 amino acids. CDR3 nucleotides: TGCGCCAGCAGCTTTCGGGACCCCTACGAGCAGTACTTC. This encodes CASSFRDPYEQYF.

This clonotype was found a few times. The chain links TRBV11-2 to TRBJ2-1; TRBD2 aligns across 9 bases. Trimming cost V 5 bases and J 6 bases; bases outside gene matches: 17. Germline-derived CDR1 and CDR2 are SGHAT and FQNNGV. The CDR3 has 18 amino acids. The CDR3 DNA follows: TGTGCCAGCAGCGCCCGCCTCGGAGGAGCGGGGGGCTCCAATGAGCAGTTCTTC. This translates into CASSARLGGAGGSNEQFF. Combining the CDR3 with reference TRBV11-2 and TRBJ2-1 gives the whole variable domain EAGVAQSPRYKIIEKRQSVAFWCNPISGHATLYWYQQILGQGPKLLIQFQNNGVVDDSQLPKDRFSAERLKGVDSTLKIQPAKLEDSAVYLCASSARLGGAGGSNEQFFGPGTRLTVL.

This clonotype turned up a few times. The chain couples TRBV5-1 to TRBJ2-7; 11 nucleotides align to TRBD2. The CDR3 spans 15 residues. J gave up 5 bases and V 4 bases, and 8 bases lay outside the gene matches. The germline V gene encodes CDR1 SGHRS and CDR2 YFSETQ. Written as DNA, the CDR3 is TGCGCCAGCAGCCTAACACTAGCGGGGGTGCACGAGCAGTACTTC. This gives the protein CASSLTLAGVHEQYF.

This clonotype was counted many times. The rearrangement joins TRBV2 to TRBJ2-3, with TRBD1 identical over 7 bases. Germline CDR1 is SNHLY and CDR2 is FYNNEI. The length of the CDR3 is 14 residues. V dropped 10 bases and J dropped 4; count of bases not matched to a gene: 11. The CDR3 bases are TGTGCCACCCAGCTGGGGACAGAAGCAGATACGCAGTATTTT. The encoded protein is CATQLGTEADTQYF. The variable domain in full, completed from reference TRBV2 and TRBJ2-3, reads EPEVTQTPSHQVTQMGQEVILRCVPISNHLYFYWYRQILGQKVEFLVSFYNNEISEKSEIFDDQFSVERPDGSNFTLKIRSTKLEDSAMYFCATQLGTEADTQYFGPGTRLTVL.

The rearrangement uses TRBV28 and TRBJ2-3; 11 bases align to TRBD2. This CDR3 region has 17 residues. J was trimmed by 2 bases and V by 0 bases; bases with no gene match: 4. Germline V lookup: CDR1 MDHEN, CDR2 SYDVKM. The CDR3 sequence is CASSLWGSGGATDTQYF. The DNA of the CDR3 is TGTGCCAGCAGTTTATGGGGTAGCGGGGGGGCCACAGATACGCAGTATTTT.

CDR3 sequence (DNA): TGTGCCAGCAGCTCCCGGGTGGGCACAGATACGCAGTATTTT. Translation gives CASSSRVGTDTQYF. This rearrangement joins TRBV9 to TRBJ2-3; no clear D. The CDR3 extends over 14 amino acids. In germline, CDR1 is SGDLS, CDR2 YYNGEE. V was cut by 4 bases and J by 1 base, with 10 bases left in between.

This clonotype was found a few times. The chain links TRBV6-2 or TRBV6-3 to TRBJ1-2; TRBD1 might be the D (5 bases). V lost 6 bases and J lost 3, with 14 bases in between. CDR3 length: 14 amino acids. Germline loops: CDR1 MNHEY, CDR2 SVGEGT. CDR3 nucleotides: TGTGCCAGCAGCTACGTTGACAGAGACTATGGCTACACCTTC. Protein: CASSYVDRDYGYTF.

This clonotype appeared a few times. The rearrangement uses TRBV5-5 and TRBJ2-2, with 9 bases identical to TRBD1. This CDR3 is built from 15 residues. CDR1 is SGHKS, CDR2 YYEKEE, per germline (reference sequence). V lost 0 bases and J lost 6; bases outside the gene matches: 3. The CDR3: CASSLAGQGSGELFF. In DNA, the CDR3 is TGTGCCAGCAGCTTGGCCGGACAGGGGTCCGGGGAGCTGTTTTTT.

Judged by abundance, this clonotype is medium-sized. This sequence joins TRBV27 and TRBJ2-1, with D perhaps TRBD2 (6 bases). The CDR3 totals 17 residues. The germline gives CDR1 MNHEY, CDR2 SMNVEV (reference sequence). The ends were cut back, 5 bases at V and 0 bases at J, with 17 bases in the middle. The CDR3 DNA follows: TGTGCCAGCAGTCAAGGGGCTAGCGTTAGCTCCTACAATGAGCAGTTCTTC. Encoded protein: CASSQGASVSSYNEQFF.

The chain has TRBV18 and TRBJ1-2; TRBD1 is a possible D gene (5 bases). The germline V gene encodes CDR1 KGHSH and CDR2 LQKENI. The CDR3 runs 14 residues. Trimming took 3 bases from V and 10 from J, leaving 18 bases between them. CDR3 nucleotide sequence: TGTGCCAGCTCACCGGACACACTAGGATCGGACTACACCTTC. Amino acid sequence: CASSPDTLGSDYTF.

This chain joins TRBV28 and TRBJ1-4; D ambiguous. V gave up 5 bases and J gave up 7 bases, with 14 bases separating them. Germline V lookup: CDR1 MDHEN, CDR2 SYDVKM. This CDR3 has 14 amino acids. CDR3 region: CASSPPPPGEKLFF. The CDR3 DNA follows: TGTGCCAGCAGTCCGCCCCCGCCCGGTGAAAAACTGTTTTTT.

This clonotype has only a few counts. V is TRBV12-3 or TRBV12-4 and J is TRBJ1-5; D perhaps matches TRBD1 (5 bases). Between the trimmed V and J ends, which lost 6 bases and 0 bases, there was a span of 15 bases. The CDR3 has 16 residues. For the CDR3, the DNA is TGTGCCAGCAGCCAAGGGGCCTTTAATAGCAATCAGCCCCAGCATTTT. Translated, it gives CASSQGAFNSNQPQHF.

The chain is built from TRBV6-5 and TRBJ1-3, with unresolved D. The V end was cut by 2 bases, the J end by 3 bases, with 8 bases between. Germline CDR1 reads MNHEY; CDR2 reads SVGAGI. The CDR3 has 14 amino acids. This chain's CDR3 is CASSYRVFGNTIYF. In DNA, the CDR3 is TGTGCCAGCAGTTACCGGGTCTTTGGAAACACCATATATTTT.

V usage is TRBV3-1 and J usage is TRBJ2-5; D is unresolved. CDR1 LGHDT and CDR2 YNNKEL come from the germline V gene (reference sequence). Trimming left V 0 bases short and J 5 bases short, with 10 bases between. The CDR3 runs to 14 residues. The CDR3 DNA reads TGTGCCAGCAGCCAAGATTTGCGAGCGGAGACCCAGTACTTC. Translating it yields CASSQDLRAETQYF.

The rearrangement joins TRBV20-1 to TRBJ1-1, with D possibly TRBD1 on 5 matching bases. V was cut by 3 bases and J by 5 bases, with 10 bases left in between. This CDR3 is 12 amino acids long. Germline V lookup: CDR1 DFQATT, CDR2 SNEGSKA (reference sequence). CDR3 DNA sequence: TGCAGTGCTAGTAGACAGTCTACTGAAGCTTTCTTT. Protein: CSASRQSTEAFF.

The genes are TRBV6-1 and TRBJ1-5; D call uncertain. This CDR3 is built from 13 residues. V dropped 6 bases and J dropped 7 bases, with 13 bases sitting between them. Germline CDR1 reads MNHNS; CDR2 reads SASEGT. The CDR3 reads CASRSGLVQPQHF. CDR3 DNA sequence: TGTGCCAGCAGATCCGGCTTGGTCCAGCCCCAGCATTTT.

This sequence joins TRBV5-1 and TRBJ2-1; TRBD1 matches at 9 bases. Unmatched junction bases numbered 3, after V lost 2 bases and J lost 9 bases. The V gene's germline CDR1 is SGHRS and CDR2 YFSETQ. CDR3 length: 13 residues. This CDR3 reads CASSFTGGAEQFF. The CDR3 DNA sequence: TGCGCCAGCAGCTTTACAGGGGGCGCTGAGCAGTTCTTC.

This chain connects TRBV6-5 to TRBJ2-5, with D perhaps matching TRBD1 (5 bases). The CDR3 has 15 amino acids. V was trimmed by 0 bases and J by 3 bases, leaving 11 bases between them. Looked up from germline, CDR1 is MNHEY and CDR2 is SVGAGI. CDR3 coding DNA: TGTGCCAGCAGTTACTCGGCAGGGCTTGAAGAGACCCAGTACTTC. It yields the protein CASSYSAGLEETQYF.

This chain links TRBV29-1 with TRBJ1-2, with a tentative D call TRBD1 (5 bases). Trimming stripped 2 bases from V and 8 bases from J, with 12 bases between. CDR1 SQVTM and CDR2 ANQGSEA come from the germline V gene. This CDR3 spans 12 amino acids. In DNA form, the CDR3 reads TGCAGCGTTGAATCGGGACGGATGGGCTACACCTTC. It encodes CSVESGRMGYTF.

This clonotype was observed a handful of times. The chain joins TRBV28 to TRBJ2-7; D might be TRBD1 (5 bases). V lost 5 bases, J lost 2 bases, and 13 bases lay in between. The germline gives CDR1 MDHEN, CDR2 SYDVKM. The CDR3 extends over 14 amino acids. This chain's CDR3 is CASSADKKAYEQYF. CDR3 in DNA: TGTGCCAGCAGTGCGGACAAGAAGGCCTACGAGCAGTACTTC. Based on the CDR3 plus reference TRBV28 and TRBJ2-7, the full variable domain is DVKVTQSSRYLVKRTGEKVFLECVQDMDHENMFWYRQDPGLGLRLIYFSYDVKMKEKGDIPEGYSVSREKKERFSLILESASTNQTSMYLCASSADKKAYEQYFGPGTRLTVT.

The V and J genes are TRBV25-1 and TRBJ2-5, with 7 bases that match TRBD1. V was pared by 0 bases and J by 9 bases, with 1 base of the junction left unmatched. Germline V lookup: CDR1 MGHDK, CDR2 SYGVNS. This CDR3 comprises 12 residues. As DNA, the CDR3 is TGTGCCAGCAGTGAATATCAGGGGGCCCAGTACTTC. Amino acids: CASSEYQGAQYF.

This clonotype was observed a handful of times. The rearrangement links TRBV7-8 to TRBJ1-1; D unresolved. The CDR3 has 15 residues. Germline assignment: CDR1 SGHVS and CDR2 FQNEAQ. Trimming removed 2 bases at V and 2 bases at J, with 12 bases between. The CDR3 spells CASSLSVPPNTEAFF. The CDR3 nucleotides are TGTGCCAGCAGCTTAAGTGTCCCGCCTAACACTGAAGCTTTCTTT.

There are a few counts of this clonotype. The chain uses TRBV2 and TRBJ2-1, with TRBD1 identical over 7 bases. This CDR3 contains 15 residues. Germline CDR1 is SNHLY and CDR2 is FYNNEI. The V gene end was trimmed by 6 bases and the J gene end by 7 bases; junction bases not matched to a gene: 12. This CDR3 reads CASSANSGQPNEQFF. CDR3 DNA sequence: TGTGCCAGCAGCGCAAATTCGGGACAGCCTAATGAGCAGTTCTTC. The full variable domain, completed using reference TRBV2 and TRBJ2-1, is EPEVTQTPSHQVTQMGQEVILRCVPISNHLYFYWYRQILGQKVEFLVSFYNNEISEKSEIFDDQFSVERPDGSNFTLKIRSTKLEDSAMYFCASSANSGQPNEQFFGPGTRLTVL.

The rearrangement links TRBV2 to TRBJ2-1; D may be TRBD2 (5 bases). V gave up 4 bases and J gave up 13 bases, with 14 bases separating them. Germline loops: CDR1 SNHLY, CDR2 FYNNEI. The CDR3 runs to 12 residues. This CDR3 reads CASSGASSSQFF. DNA for the CDR3: TGTGCCAGCAGTGGGGCTAGCTCGAGTCAGTTCTTC.

The DNA for the CDR3 is TGCAGCGTATTGCCCTCAGGGTTTGAGTCCTACGAGCAGTACTTC. Protein product: CSVLPSGFESYEQYF. V gene TRBV29-1 combines with J gene TRBJ2-7, with a tentative D call TRBD1 (5 bases). Germline loops: CDR1 SQVTM, CDR2 ANQGSEA. The germline V and J ends were trimmed by 6 bases and 1 base, with 19 bases remaining between them. The length of the CDR3 is 15 residues.

This clonotype was detected a few times. The V gene is TRBV5-1, the J gene TRBJ2-5; 8 bases match TRBD2. Germline V CDR1 and CDR2: SGHRS, YFSETQ. The CDR3 spans 16 residues. V was pared by 4 bases and J by 4 bases, with 12 bases of the junction left unmatched. CDR3 protein: CASSPSARGVRETQYF. The CDR3 coding sequence is TGCGCCAGCAGCCCCTCGGCGCGGGGGGTACGAGAGACCCAGTACTTC.

The chain recombines TRBV21-1 with TRBJ2-5; no check of the table's D call, TRBD1, against the DNA was made. TRBV21-1 is a pseudogene. The CDR3 consists of 14 residues. CDR3 amino acids: CASSKVPGAETQYF. The DNA for the CDR3 is TGTGCCAGCAGCAAAGTACCAGGGGCAGAGACCCAGTACTTC.

V and J are TRBV10-3 and TRBJ1-1, with D hard to call. This CDR3 contains 12 residues. V lost 6 bases to trimming and J lost 2 bases, with 7 bases between them. Germline V gene data show CDR1 as ENHRY and CDR2 as SYGVKD. In DNA form, the CDR3 reads TGTGCCATCAGCACAGCAAACACTGAAGCTTTCTTT. Its translation: CAISTANTEAFF.

This clonotype was observed once. The rearrangement links TRBV7-6 to TRBJ1-2, with D unclear. The germline gives CDR1 SGHVS, CDR2 FNYEAQ. The CDR3 is 17 amino acids. V was pared by 3 bases and J by 0 bases, with 17 bases between. The CDR3 DNA reads as TGTGCCAGCAGCTTCCCCTTAAGTGATACTACTAACTATGGCTACACCTTC. It specifies CASSFPLSDTTNYGYTF.